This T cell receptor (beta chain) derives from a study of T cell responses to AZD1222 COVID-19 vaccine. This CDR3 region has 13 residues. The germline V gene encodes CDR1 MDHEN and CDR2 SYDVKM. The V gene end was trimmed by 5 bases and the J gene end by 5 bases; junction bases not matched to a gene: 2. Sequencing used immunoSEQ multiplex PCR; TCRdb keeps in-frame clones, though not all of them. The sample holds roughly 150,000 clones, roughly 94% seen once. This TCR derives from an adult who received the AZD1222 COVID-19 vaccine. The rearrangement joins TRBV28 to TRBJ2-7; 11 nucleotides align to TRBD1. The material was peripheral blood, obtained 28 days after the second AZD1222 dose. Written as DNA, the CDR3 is TGTGCCAGCAGTGGGACAGGGGGGGACGAGCAGTACTTC. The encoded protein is CASSGTGGDEQYF.